Presented here are 23 T cell receptor beta chains from one specimen sequenced in a study of tumor and adjacent non-tumor tissue in lung cancer. A modified ARM-PCR protocol with three rounds of nested PCR amplified TCRbeta. TCRdb re-derived calls from the multiplex PCR reads in MiXCR, one entry per CDR3 protein. The table lists roughly 66,000 distinct CDR3 sequences, about three quarters of them singletons. This sample's RNA came from whole unsorted tissue. Sequencing was carried out using lung tumor tissue. These receptors were obtained from a man in his sixties with non-small cell lung cancer.

The V gene is TRBV6-1, the J gene TRBJ2-3; D remains ambiguous. Looked up from germline, CDR1 is MNHNS and CDR2 is SASEGT. This CDR3 has 12 amino acids. Trimming removed 8 bases from V and 8 bases from J, with 14 bases in between. The DNA of the CDR3 is TGTGCCAGCCGGTTTGGCATAGTTACGCAGTATTTT. Amino acid sequence: CASRFGIVTQYF.

V is TRBV6-1 and J is TRBJ2-3; D may match TRBD1 or TRBD2 (5 bases each). Germline CDR1 MNHNS, CDR2 SASEGT. V lost 6 bases and J lost 3, with 16 bases in between. This CDR3 spans 15 amino acids. CDR3 bases: TGTGCCAGCAGGATGCAGGCAGGGAGTACAGATACGCAGTATTTT. Its protein is CASRMQAGSTDTQYF.

Notes on this clonotype: An end of the junction does not agree with germline; a read error may underlie this. The chain joins TRBV12-3 or TRBV12-4 to TRBJ2-1, with 7 positions matching TRBD2. This CDR3 has 15 amino acids. DNA for the CDR3: TGTGCCAGTAGTTTCCCTCAGCGGGACCGCCATGAGCAGTTCTTC. It encodes CASSFPQRDRHEQFF.

Comment on this clonotype: One end of the junction varies from germline; a read error may be responsible. This chain's CDR3 is CAGSNPQGDYSNQPQHF. Written as DNA, the CDR3 is TGCGCCGGCAGCAACCCCCAGGGGGATTATAGCAATCAGCCCCAGCATTTT. The chain carries TRBV10-2 and TRBJ1-5; 7 bases map to TRBD1. Germline CDR1 reads WSHSY; CDR2 reads SAAADI. The CDR3 has 17 residues.

Worth noting for this clonotype: One junction end disagrees with the germline gene, perhaps due to a read error. This sequence joins TRBV13 and TRBJ1-1; unclear D gene. The CDR3 length is 13 residues. The germline V gene encodes CDR1 PRHDT and CDR2 FYEKMQ (reference sequence). Written as DNA, the CDR3 is TGTGAAAGCAGAATGCACAAGAAAACTGAAGCTTTATTT. Protein sequence: CESRMHKKTEALF.

This clonotype was observed a few times. The junction does not match germline at one end; this may be a read error. J is TRBJ1-1 and V is TRBV6-5; the D gene is possibly TRBD1 (5 bases). Germline values: CDR1 MNHEY, CDR2 SVGAGI. The CDR3 consists of 15 residues. The CDR3 region is CASSYSRRDRAEAFF. The DNA for the CDR3 is TGTGCCAGCAGTTACTCCCGCAGGGATAGGGCTGAAGCCTTCTTT.

On this clonotype itself: This is likely a read error, given that the CDR3 carries no conserved phenylalanine or tryptophan at its end. It is unclear where the CDR3 begins or ends on the DNA, so no DNA is shown, and the CDR3 is as TCRdb lists it. The chain couples TRBV29-1 to TRBJ2-1; the tabulated D call, TRBD1, remains unverified against the DNA. The CDR3 length is 14 residues, termini included. Germline V gives CDR1 SQVTM, CDR2 ANQGSEA. The CDR3 region is CSVHLDRTYNKRFL.

In regard to this clonotype: The junction departs from germline at one end; a sequencing error may be responsible. The chain carries TRBV12-3 or TRBV12-4 and TRBJ2-1, with 7 bases matching TRBD2. This CDR3 is built from 15 residues. CDR3 nucleotide sequence: TGTGCCAGCTGTTTCCATCAGCGGGACCACAATGAACAGTTCTTC. Translating gives CASCFHQRDHNEQFF.

Details on this clonotype: Since the CDR3 does not end with the conserved phenylalanine or tryptophan, this likely comes from a read error. The genes are TRBV10-1 and TRBJ2-1; 9 nucleotides match TRBD2. In germline, CDR1 is WNHNN, CDR2 SYGVQD (reference sequence). The CDR3 covers 15 residues. DNA for the CDR3: TGCGCCACCAGTTTTAGCGGGAGCTCCTACAATGAGCAGTTCTCC. Its protein is CATSFSGSSYNEQFS.

With regard to this clonotype: One end of the junction does not line up with germline, which may come from a read error. The chain joins TRBV20-1 to TRBJ2-7; 8 nucleotides match TRBD2. From germline, CDR1 is DFQATT and CDR2 SNEGSKA (reference sequence). This CDR3 has 12 amino acids. The CDR3 region is CSARAGGGEQYF. DNA for the CDR3: TGCAGTGCTCGGGCGGGAGGTGGCGAGCAGTATTTC.

The chain has TRBV12-3 or TRBV12-4 and TRBJ2-1; possible D gene TRBD2, 5 bases. The ends were cut back, 7 bases at V and 2 bases at J, with 15 bases in the middle. The CDR3 spans 15 residues. DNA of the CDR3: TGTGCCAGCACTCTCTCGGGGATCCCCTACAATGAGCAGTTCTTC. It specifies CASTLSGIPYNEQFF.

For this clonotype: The germline gene is not matched at one end of the junction; a read error may be the cause. The chain is built from TRBV6-1 and TRBJ1-1; D ambiguous. The CDR3 runs to 12 residues. The germline V gene has CDR1 MNHNS and CDR2 SASEGT. The CDR3 DNA is TGTGTCAGCACTAAGGGAGGAACTGAAGCCTTCTTT. It codes for CVSTKGGTEAFF.

This clonotype was detected a few times. Since a much larger clone is just one base distant, this may be a read error. The chain recombines TRBV6-6 with TRBJ2-1; D call uncertain. Per the germline V gene, CDR1 is MNHNY and CDR2 is SVGAGI (reference sequence). The CDR3 runs 10 residues. The CDR3 DNA follows: TGTGTCAGCGCCTACAATGAGCAGTTCTTC. As protein: CVSAYNEQFF.

This chain joins TRBV5-1 and TRBJ2-7, with TRBD1 matching over 11 bases. Germline trimming cut 1 base from V and 7 bases from J; bases unmatched to any gene: 10. The CDR3 spans 16 residues. Germline V gives CDR1 SGHRS, CDR2 YFSETQ. The CDR3 DNA sequence: TGCGCCAGCAGCTTGTTTCCAAGGACAGGGGGCGGTGAGCAGTACTTC. Amino acids: CASSLFPRTGGGEQYF.

In the case of this clonotype: A read error may explain this, as a much larger clone is one base away. The V gene is TRBV5-1, the J gene TRBJ1-5, with D possibly matching TRBD1 (6 bases). From germline, CDR1 is SGHRS and CDR2 YFSETQ. The CDR3 length is 15 residues. CDR3 sequence: CASRWGEGGNPPQHF. In DNA, the CDR3 is TGCGCCAGCAGATGGGGGGAAGGGGGGAATCCGCCCCAGCATTTT.

This clonotype was detected many times. The rearrangement uses TRBV5-5 and TRBJ1-6, with D possibly TRBD1 on 6 matching bases. The CDR3 loop spans 15 amino acids. The V end was cut by 4 bases, the J end by 9 bases, with 17 bases between. Germline V lookup: CDR1 SGHKS, CDR2 YYEKEE (reference sequence). CDR3 sequence (DNA): TGTGCCAGCAGCCCTCCGGGGGGGCTAGTTTCACCCCTCCACTTT. Translation: CASSPPGGLVSPLHF.

On this clonotype: This sequence may be a read error, since a much larger clone differs from it by one base. The V gene is TRBV30, the J gene TRBJ1-5; D call uncertain. The CDR3 spans 12 residues. Germline CDR1 and CDR2: GTSNPN and SVGIG (reference sequence). V lost 6 bases and J 6 bases, leaving 12 bases between the germline ends. CDR3 nucleotide sequence: TGTGCCTGTCGTTCGGGATGTCAGCCCCAGCATTTT. Amino acids: CACRSGCQPQHF.

Points on this clonotype: The conserved phenylalanine or tryptophan is not found at the CDR3 terminus, so this likely reflects a read error. The DNA is omitted, as the CDR3 cannot be located on it reliably, and the CDR3 follows TCRdb's listing. V gene TRBV28 combines with J gene TRBJ2-4. The CDR3 contains 15 residues when both ends are counted. Germline assignment: CDR1 MDHEN and CDR2 SYDVKM. This chain's CDR3 is CASSLYPLAKNIRYL.

This clonotype appeared once. The chain combines TRBV29-1 with TRBJ2-7, with D possibly TRBD2 on 7 matching bases. This CDR3 comprises 12 residues. Trimming pared 7 bases from V and 12 bases from J, leaving 22 bases between. Germline V CDR1 and CDR2: SQVTM, ANQGSEA. CDR3 in DNA: TGCAGCGGATCCCCGGGGGGCTACGATCTGTACTTC. Translation gives CSGSPGGYDLYF.

Comments on this clonotype: One end of the junction varies from germline; a read error may be responsible. The rearrangement joins TRBV20-1 to TRBJ1-6, with TRBD1 as a possible D gene (5 bases). This CDR3 spans 13 amino acids. The germline V gene has CDR1 DFQATT and CDR2 SNEGSKA (reference sequence). The CDR3 loop reads CNAPGRAQESLHF. For the CDR3, the DNA is TGCAATGCCCCGGGACGAGCGCAGGAGTCCCTTCATTTT.

This clonotype showed up many times. The V and J genes are TRBV2 and TRBJ2-1, with D tentatively TRBD2 (6 bases). The germline CDR1 and CDR2 sequences are SNHLY and FYNNEI. Deletions cut 7 bases from V and 10 bases from J, with 17 bases between. The CDR3 extends over 13 amino acids. CDR3 DNA sequence: TGTGCCAGCATTCGAGATCGGGGGATGGAGCAGTTCTTC. This translates into CASIRDRGMEQFF.

This clonotype was detected only a few times. V usage is TRBV29-1 and J usage is TRBJ2-1, with 10 bases that match TRBD2. V dropped 7 bases and J dropped 10; count of bases not matched to a gene: 10. Germline V CDR1 and CDR2: SQVTM, ANQGSEA. The CDR3 sequence is 13 residues long. CDR3 amino acids: CSAGLAGVGEQFF. The CDR3 nucleotides are TGCAGCGCGGGGCTAGCGGGAGTCGGGGAGCAGTTCTTC.

Remarks on this clonotype: With a much larger clone just one base away, this may be a read error. This chain links TRBV2 with TRBJ1-5; D is possibly TRBD1 (6 bases). Germline CDR1 reads SNHLY; CDR2 reads FYNNEI. This CDR3 is built from 13 residues. Trimming removed 8 bases at V and 4 bases at J, with 12 bases between. The CDR3 coding sequence is TGTGCCAGCTCAGACAGGCCGAATCAGCCCCAGCATTTT. Translation: CASSDRPNQPQHF.